This T cell receptor beta chain originates from a study of shared clonotypes between healthy human individuals. The CDR3 consists of 13 residues. V lost 3 bases to trimming and J lost 7 bases, with 10 bases between them. CDR1 LGHNA and CDR2 YSLEER come from the germline V gene. Libraries were prepared by immunoSEQ multiplex PCR; TCRdb keeps only in-frame clonotypes and omits some of them. This repertoire shows 2 million to 3 million clones, approximately 93% found once; its top ten account for about 0.39%. Sequenced input: naive CD4+ T cells from PBMCs. Subset given: CD45RA+ positively selected. This rearrangement joins TRBV4-3 to TRBJ2-1; TRBD2 might be the D (5 bases). The TCR comes from a man between 18 and 35 years old in good health. Some clones in this sample may be carry-over from other donors' samples. The CDR3, as DNA: TGCGCCAGCAGCCAGAGAACGGGGAATGAGCAGTTCTTC. It translates to CASSQRTGNEQFF.